These 23 T cell receptor beta chains originate from one sample sequenced in a study of human T cells and chemical hapten exposure. Time point described: patch test 2, 6 weeks after DPC sensitization. Treatment defined: therapeutic diphenylcyclopropenone sensitization with weekly scalp DPC. TCRdb fed the RACE reads into MiXCR, producing one record per CDR3 protein. The sample contains 95,000 or so distinct CDR3 sequences, more than 9.5% of which appear only once. The sequencing here drew on whole blood, taken in connection with sensitization to the hapten diphenylcyclopropenone (DPC). The receptors here all came from a woman between 40 and 50 years old with alopecia areata. Some clones in this sample may be carry-over from other donors' samples.

This clonotype was detected many times. This chain links TRBV29-1 with TRBJ2-7; no clear D. The CDR3 is 13 residues long. V lost 4 bases and J 4 bases, leaving 14 bases between the germline ends. Germline V gives CDR1 SQVTM, CDR2 ANQGSEA. CDR3 sequence: CSVASGLSYEQYF. The CDR3 coding sequence is TGCAGCGTTGCCTCAGGCCTCTCATACGAGCAGTACTTC.

This clonotype was counted ten times or more. This chain uses TRBV7-3 with TRBJ2-2; 9 positions match TRBD1. The CDR3 length is 17 residues. After removal of 5 bases from V and 0 bases from J, the junction contained 7 bases not matched to a gene. Looked up from germline, CDR1 is SGHTA and CDR2 is FQGTGA. The CDR3 bases are TGTGCCAGCAGCCGGACCCGGGACAGGGCGAACACCGGGGAGCTGTTTTTT. Translating gives CASSRTRDRANTGELFF.

This clonotype was seen ten or more times. The chain combines TRBV7-2 with TRBJ1-2, with 9 bases identical to TRBD1. The CDR3 runs to 13 residues. Looked up from germline, CDR1 is SGHTA and CDR2 is FQGNSA. J gave up 8 bases and V 4 bases, and 5 bases lay outside the gene matches. The chain's CDR3 is CASSSDRGGGYTF. CDR3 nucleotide sequence: TGTGCCAGCAGCTCAGACAGGGGGGGCGGCTACACCTTC.

The table lists this clonotype with many counts. The chain recombines TRBV5-4 with TRBJ1-2, with TRBD1 as a possible D gene (5 bases). Trimming took 0 bases from V and 7 from J, leaving 13 bases between them. The CDR3 spans 14 residues. The germline CDR1 and CDR2 sequences are SGHNT and YYREEE (reference sequence). The CDR3 DNA sequence: TGTGCCAGCAGCTTGGCCAGGGAGGCGAGTGGCTACACCTTC. It specifies CASSLAREASGYTF.

This clonotype has just a few counts. The chain combines TRBV6-6 with TRBJ2-7, with TRBD1 matching 10 bases. The germline V gene has CDR1 MNHNY and CDR2 SVGAGI (reference sequence). The CDR3 length is 16 residues. The junction had 10 bases not matched to a gene; V was cut back by 6 bases and J by 2 bases. The CDR3 nucleotides are TGTGCCAGCAGGGAATTAGACAGGGGGCTGACCTACGAGCAGTACTTC. It codes for CASRELDRGLTYEQYF.

The chain couples TRBV29-1 to TRBJ2-7, with D perhaps given as TRBD1 or TRBD2 (6 bases each). V was trimmed by 7 bases and J by 6 bases, leaving 19 bases between them. The CDR3 loop spans 13 amino acids. Germline CDR1 SQVTM, CDR2 ANQGSEA. CDR3 residues: CSGTNSRGGEQYF. The CDR3, as DNA: TGCAGCGGTACAAACAGCAGGGGAGGCGAGCAGTACTTC.

Ten or more counts support this clonotype. The genes are TRBV7-9 and TRBJ2-7, with 8 bases identical to TRBD1. V lost 1 base to trimming and J lost 0 bases; unmatched junction nucleotides: 2. Germline values: CDR1 SEHNR, CDR2 FQNEAQ (reference sequence). The CDR3 runs 15 residues. The CDR3 region is CASSLGTGNSYEQYF. The CDR3 DNA sequence: TGTGCCAGCAGCTTAGGGACAGGGAACTCCTACGAGCAGTACTTC.

By proportion, this clonotype is medium-sized. This rearrangement joins TRBV29-1 to TRBJ2-7; 10 nucleotides align to TRBD1. The CDR3 contains 14 residues. Germline V gene lookup returns CDR1 SQVTM and CDR2 ANQGSEA. CDR3 coding DNA: TGCAGTGGGGGACAGGGGACAGACCTTCCCGAGCAGTACTTC. As protein: CSGGQGTDLPEQYF.

The chain uses TRBV6-2 or TRBV6-3 and TRBJ2-7; D may be TRBD1 (6 bases). The V end was cut by 6 bases, the J end by 7 bases, with 16 bases between. The germline gives CDR1 MNHEY, CDR2 SVGEGT. This CDR3 is built from 13 residues. The CDR3 DNA reads as TGTGCCAGCAGGAACAGGGTCCAGTGGGAGCAGTACTTC. This sequence encodes CASRNRVQWEQYF.

This clonotype appeared many times. The chain is built from TRBV6-6 and TRBJ2-1; D possibly corresponds to TRBD2 (5 bases). This CDR3 is built from 14 residues. Trimming shortened V by 1 base and J by 6 bases, and 10 bases separated the two germline ends. CDR1 MNHNY and CDR2 SVGAGI come from the germline V gene (reference sequence). CDR3: CASSYWPRGNEQFF. CDR3 sequence (DNA): TGTGCCAGCAGTTACTGGCCCCGGGGCAATGAGCAGTTCTTC.

This clonotype has at least ten counts. The rearrangement joins TRBV30 to TRBJ1-2, with 7 bases that match TRBD1. Trimming at V came to 3 bases and at J to 3 bases, leaving 19 bases not matched to a gene. The germline CDR1 and CDR2 sequences are GTSNPN and SVGIG (reference sequence). The CDR3 length is 18 residues. The CDR3 loop is CAWRTLRPIGTDYYGYTF. CDR3 DNA sequence: TGTGCCTGGAGGACTTTGAGACCCATCGGGACAGACTACTATGGCTACACCTTC.

The chain uses TRBV3-1 and TRBJ2-3; 10 bases are a match to TRBD2. This CDR3 contains 16 residues. The germline V gene has CDR1 LGHDT and CDR2 YNNKEL (reference sequence). V trimming: 0 bases; J trimming: 8 bases; junction bases outside the gene matches: 8. This CDR3 is CASSQDPSGSVGTQYF. The CDR3, as DNA: TGTGCCAGCAGCCAAGATCCTAGCGGGAGTGTGGGTACGCAGTATTTT.

Ten or more counts support this clonotype. The chain employs TRBV25-1 and TRBJ1-6; 10 bases are shared with TRBD1. The CDR3 is 21 residues long. Germline V CDR1 and CDR2: MGHDK, SYGVNS. Unmatched junction bases numbered 21, after V lost 6 bases and J lost 4 bases. This CDR3 reads CASRGDRGPQTGGTYNSPLHF. CDR3 bases: TGTGCCAGCAGGGGGGACAGGGGCCCGCAAACAGGAGGGACGTATAATTCACCCCTCCACTTT.

This clonotype was seen many times. This chain links TRBV27 with TRBJ2-1, with TRBD1 as a possible D gene (7 bases). V was shortened by 1 base and J by 7 bases, with 11 bases between the two germline ends. This CDR3 contains 14 residues. Germline V gene data show CDR1 as MNHEY and CDR2 as SMNVEV (reference sequence). This chain's CDR3 is CASSLLAGGNEQFF. The CDR3 coding sequence is TGTGCCAGCAGTTTATTGGCAGGGGGGAATGAGCAGTTCTTC.

This rearrangement joins TRBV20-1 to TRBJ2-2; D unclear. Germline lookup yields CDR1 DFQATT and CDR2 SNEGSKA (reference sequence). The ends were cut back, 2 bases at V and 1 base at J, with 5 bases in the middle. There are 13 residues in the CDR3. CDR3 coding DNA: TGCAGTGCTAGATCCGAGAACACCGGGGAGCTGTTTTTT. Its translation: CSARSENTGELFF.

This clonotype was seen at least ten times. The chain links TRBV12-5 to TRBJ1-2; D is possibly TRBD1 (6 bases). Germline V gene lookup returns CDR1 LGHNT and CDR2 FRNRAP. The V and J ends lost 4 bases and 5 bases respectively, with 8 bases between them. This CDR3 spans 12 amino acids. The CDR3, as DNA: TGTGCTAGTGGTTCCAGGGGTTATGGCTACACCTTC. Protein: CASGSRGYGYTF.

The chain carries TRBV18 and TRBJ1-1; D gene ambiguous. Between the trimmed V and J ends, which lost 3 bases and 1 base, there was a span of 12 bases. In germline, CDR1 is KGHSH, CDR2 LQKENI. This CDR3 spans 15 amino acids. CDR3 amino acids: CASSPIEQGNTEAFF. CDR3 sequence (DNA): TGTGCCAGCTCACCGATAGAACAAGGGAACACTGAAGCTTTCTTT.

V gene TRBV11-2 combines with J gene TRBJ2-1; D is unresolved. Germline V gene sequence: CDR1 SGHAT, CDR2 FQNNGV. The length of the CDR3 is 14 residues. V lost 2 bases to trimming and J lost 2 bases, with 7 bases between them. The CDR3 loop is CASSLSPTYNEQFF. The CDR3 DNA follows: TGTGCCAGCAGCTTATCACCTACCTACAATGAGCAGTTCTTC.

This clonotype was seen many times. The chain has TRBV20-1 and TRBJ2-7; unclear D gene. CDR3 length: 15 residues. Trimming took off 1 base at V and 0 bases at J, with 13 bases between the two ends. Germline V CDR1 and CDR2: DFQATT, SNEGSKA (reference sequence). The CDR3 region is CSARVGSTSSYEQYF. CDR3 coding DNA: TGCAGTGCTAGAGTAGGGTCAACGAGCTCCTACGAGCAGTACTTC.

The chain joins TRBV28 to TRBJ1-5, with TRBD1 matching over 9 bases. Germline V lookup: CDR1 MDHEN, CDR2 SYDVKM. The CDR3 spans 16 residues. The V and J ends lost 2 bases and 4 bases, in that order; junction bases with no gene match: 6. CDR3 bases: TGTGCCAGCAGTTTACCTTTAGGGACAGGGAATCAGCCCCAGCATTTT. Translation gives CASSLPLGTGNQPQHF.

This clonotype was detected a few times. The chain recombines TRBV7-2 with TRBJ2-1; TRBD2 matches 7 bases. V trimming: 4 bases; J trimming: 4 bases; junction bases outside the gene matches: 4. Germline-derived CDR1 and CDR2 are SGHTA and FQGNSA. The CDR3 covers 14 residues. CDR3 nucleotide sequence: TGTGCCAGCAGCTCCGTGGGGGGGTACAATGAGCAGTTCTTC. The encoded protein is CASSSVGGYNEQFF.

The chain has TRBV9 and TRBJ2-1; tentative D call: TRBD2 (5 bases). Trimming removed 4 bases at V and 7 bases at J, with 9 bases between. This CDR3 contains 12 residues. In germline, CDR1 is SGDLS, CDR2 YYNGEE. CDR3 protein: CASSTDWNEQFF. CDR3 bases: TGTGCCAGCAGCACGGACTGGAATGAGCAGTTCTTC.

This clonotype has ten or more counts. CDR3 protein: CASSYPTTYEQYF. In DNA, the CDR3 is TGTGCCAGCAGTTACCCCACCACCTACGAGCAGTACTTC. This sequence joins TRBV6-2 or TRBV6-3 and TRBJ2-7; D not certain. This CDR3 has 13 amino acids. V was clipped by 2 bases and J by 2 bases, with 7 bases between them. Germline values: CDR1 MNHEY, CDR2 SVGEGT.